A single sample is the source of the 27 T cell receptor beta chains below, sequenced in a study of identical twins. One entry per CDR3 protein, called by TCRdb with MiXCR from the 5' RACE reads. Among roughly 690,000 distinct CDR3 sequences listed, approximately 21% were seen once. These data were likewise used in another study, on T cells expressing NK-cell markers.

Sequencing input: PBMCs. The receptors stem from a woman aged 18 to 35 in good health.

V is TRBV25-1 and J is TRBJ1-2; the match to TRBD1 covers 12 bases. There are 16 residues in the CDR3. Germline V CDR1 and CDR2: MGHDK, SYGVNS. V gave up 3 bases and J gave up 8 bases; unmatched junction bases: 10. CDR3 nucleotides: TGTGCCAGCAGTGAGGCCGGGACAGGGGGCTTAGACGGCTACACCTTC. Residues: CASSEAGTGGLDGYTF.

This sequence joins TRBV18 and TRBJ1-1; D is unclear. Germline loops: CDR1 KGHSH, CDR2 LQKENI. V lost 3 bases and J lost 8, with 7 bases in between. This CDR3 has 11 amino acids. The CDR3 region is CASSPQVEAFF. CDR3 sequence (DNA): TGTGCCAGCTCACCTCAGGTGGAAGCTTTCTTT. The full variable domain, rest sourced from reference TRBV18 and TRBJ1-1, is NAGVMQNPRHLVRRRGQEARLRCSPMKGHSHVYWYRQLPEEGLKFMVYLQKENIIDESGMPKERFSAEFPKEGPSILRIQQVVRGDSAAYFCASSPQVEAFFGQGTRLTVV.

This chain uses TRBV7-2 with TRBJ2-5; D is undetermined. CDR1 and CDR2 from the germline V gene are SGHTA and FQGNSA. This CDR3 is 14 amino acids long. V was clipped by 2 bases and J by 5 bases, with 12 bases between them. The CDR3 bases are TGTGCCAGCAGCTTAAGGAGAGGTTCGGAGACCCAGTACTTC. It translates to CASSLRRGSETQYF.

The table lists this clonotype with a few counts. The rearrangement joins TRBV24-1 to TRBJ2-1; D is perhaps TRBD2 (6 bases). CDR3 length equals 13 residues. Looked up from germline, CDR1 is KGHDR and CDR2 is SFDVKD. The germline V and J ends were trimmed by 7 bases and 6 bases, with 12 bases remaining between them. In DNA, the CDR3 is TGTGCCACCAGCGGGAGACGTGGCAATGAGCAGTTCTTC. This translates into CATSGRRGNEQFF.

J is TRBJ2-2 and V is TRBV12-3 or TRBV12-4, with D perhaps being TRBD1 or TRBD2 (5 bases each). Trimming pared 1 base from V and 6 bases from J, leaving 9 bases between. The CDR3 is made up of 14 amino acids. CDR3 amino acids: CASSLEWGSGELFF. DNA for the CDR3: TGTGCCAGCAGTTTAGAGTGGGGGTCCGGGGAGCTGTTTTTT.

There are a few counts of this clonotype. The chain recombines TRBV5-1 with TRBJ2-7; unclear D gene. The CDR3 sequence is 14 residues long. Germline lookup yields CDR1 SGHRS and CDR2 YFSETQ. V was trimmed by 0 bases and J by 7 bases, leaving 14 bases between them. Here the CDR3 DNA reads TGCGCCAGCAGCTTGGTTGGTCAAATCGGAGAGCAGTACTTC. Protein product: CASSLVGQIGEQYF.

This clonotype was picked up a small number of times. The rearrangement uses TRBV27 and TRBJ2-2; TRBD1 aligns across 7 bases. Losses at the gene ends were 3 bases for V and 4 bases for J; bases not matched to a gene: 14. The germline CDR1 and CDR2 sequences are MNHEY and SMNVEV (reference sequence). CDR3 length: 18 amino acids. CDR3 sequence: CASSFRRRQGVGTGELFF. The CDR3, as DNA: TGTGCCAGCAGTTTTAGGCGGCGACAGGGAGTAGGCACCGGGGAGCTGTTTTTT.

V is TRBV12-3 or TRBV12-4 and J is TRBJ2-1, with D tentatively TRBD1 (5 bases). The CDR3 consists of 11 residues. With 3 bases removed from V and 12 bases from J, the gap between germline ends came to 9 bases. The CDR3 region has the DNA TGTGCCAGCAGTTTTGAGCAGGGGCAGTTCTTC. Translation: CASSFEQGQFF.

This clonotype appeared a few times. The chain recombines TRBV29-1 with TRBJ2-3; 8 nucleotides line up with TRBD2. V trimming: 4 bases; J trimming: 4 bases; junction bases outside the gene matches: 4. This CDR3 has 13 residues. From germline, CDR1 is SQVTM and CDR2 ANQGSEA. The CDR3 spells CSVVAGGADTQYF. CDR3 nucleotide sequence: TGCAGCGTTGTTGCGGGGGGTGCAGATACGCAGTATTTT.

The rearrangement uses TRBV5-1 and TRBJ2-1; D not certain. The CDR3 spans 16 residues. In germline, CDR1 is SGHRS, CDR2 YFSETQ. The V end was cut by 1 base, the J end by 2 bases, with 13 bases between. DNA of the CDR3: TGCGCCAGCAGCTTGTTCGGAGCCGAAACCTACAATGAGCAGTTCTTC. Its protein product is CASSLFGAETYNEQFF.

The chain uses TRBV20-1 and TRBJ1-1; TRBD1 matches 7 bases. The CDR3 covers 13 residues. V lost 3 bases to trimming and J lost 9 bases; unmatched junction nucleotides: 10. Looked up from germline, CDR1 is DFQATT and CDR2 is SNEGSKA (reference sequence). The CDR3 sequence: CSASPNRGGKAFF. The DNA for the CDR3 is TGCAGTGCTAGTCCAAACAGGGGCGGGAAAGCTTTCTTT.

The chain links TRBV6-5 to TRBJ2-3; D is unresolved. There are 13 residues in the CDR3. Germline V gene sequence: CDR1 MNHEY, CDR2 SVGAGI. V lost 2 bases and J lost 3, with 6 bases in between. The CDR3 reads CASSYTQTDTQYF. In DNA form, the CDR3 reads TGTGCCAGCAGTTACACTCAGACAGATACGCAGTATTTT.

V gene TRBV6-1 combines with J gene TRBJ2-7, with 8 bases matching TRBD2. J gave up 3 bases and V 6 bases, and 4 bases lay outside the gene matches. The germline V gene encodes CDR1 MNHNS and CDR2 SASEGT. The CDR3 has 13 amino acids. Here the CDR3 DNA reads TGTGCCAGCAGGAAGCGGGAGTACTACGAGCAGTACTTC. Translating it yields CASRKREYYEQYF.

This chain joins TRBV5-1 and TRBJ1-2; 7 bases match TRBD1. Germline CDR1 reads SGHRS; CDR2 reads YFSETQ. The CDR3 runs to 14 residues. The trim removed 4 bases at V and 5 bases at J, leaving 8 bases unmatched. CDR3 protein: CASSLDTGEYGYTF. The CDR3 DNA reads TGCGCCAGCAGCCTTGATACAGGGGAATATGGCTACACCTTC.

In its sample, this clonotype was seen many times. This sequence joins TRBV27 and TRBJ2-3; D is undetermined. This CDR3 is built from 15 residues. V lost 3 bases and J lost 0, with 10 bases in between. CDR1 is MNHEY, CDR2 SMNVEV, per germline (reference sequence). CDR3 residues: CASSLSLFSTDTQYF. CDR3 bases: TGTGCCAGCAGTTTGTCACTTTTTAGCACAGATACGCAGTATTTT.

The rearrangement links TRBV18 to TRBJ1-4; no reliable D call. This CDR3 has 16 residues. The V and J ends lost 2 bases and 0 bases respectively, with 10 bases between them. CDR1 is KGHSH and CDR2 is LQKENI in the germline V gene. CDR3 protein: CASSPSIGSTNEKLFF. DNA of the CDR3: TGTGCCAGCTCACCATCAATCGGGTCAACTAATGAAAAACTGTTTTTT.

This clonotype was seen a handful of times. The chain couples TRBV12-3 or TRBV12-4 to TRBJ2-5; 9 nucleotides agree with TRBD1. With 7 bases clipped from V and 4 bases from J, the junction kept 16 bases outside the gene matches. The CDR3 has 17 residues. The CDR3 sequence is CASTSVPGQGRGETQYF. The DNA for the CDR3 is TGTGCCAGCACCTCAGTCCCGGGACAGGGAAGGGGAGAGACCCAGTACTTC.

This clonotype was found many times. The chain carries TRBV20-1 and TRBJ1-2, with D maybe TRBD1 (6 bases). CDR3 size: 14 residues. Trimming removed 6 bases at V and 5 bases at J, with 19 bases between. Germline loops: CDR1 DFQATT, CDR2 SNEGSKA (reference sequence). CDR3 nucleotide sequence: TGCAGTGCCCCCGTCGGGCCGAGGGGGTATGGCTACACCTTC. Translating it yields CSAPVGPRGYGYTF.

The V gene is TRBV7-9, the J gene TRBJ2-1; tentative D call: TRBD2 (6 bases). CDR3 length: 15 amino acids. V was pared by 2 bases and J by 0 bases, with 8 bases between. The germline V gene has CDR1 SEHNR and CDR2 FQNEAQ (reference sequence). CDR3 region: CASSLNGGSYNEQFF. The CDR3, as DNA: TGTGCCAGCAGCTTAAACGGGGGCTCCTACAATGAGCAGTTCTTC.

This clonotype turned up a few times. This chain joins TRBV11-2 and TRBJ2-3; D is undetermined. The V gene's germline CDR1 is SGHAT and CDR2 FQNNGV. CDR3 length: 12 amino acids. V gave up 4 bases and J gave up 7 bases, with 9 bases separating them. The DNA for the CDR3 is TGTGCCAGCAGCTCACCGGCGCATACGCAGTATTTT. Translation gives CASSSPAHTQYF.

V usage is TRBV27 and J usage is TRBJ2-3, with 10 bases fitting TRBD1. This CDR3 contains 16 residues. From germline, CDR1 is MNHEY and CDR2 SMNVEV (reference sequence). J gave up 3 bases and V 8 bases, and 11 bases lay outside the gene matches. CDR3 sequence: CASSSPRDRGTDTQYF. The CDR3, as DNA: TGTGCCAGCTCCTCCCCGAGGGACAGGGGTACAGATACGCAGTATTTT.

This clonotype was seen repeatedly, ten times or more. The V and J genes are TRBV7-9 and TRBJ2-5, with D hard to call. CDR1 and CDR2 from the germline V gene are SEHNR and FQNEAQ (reference sequence). Trimming pared 1 base from V and 10 bases from J, leaving 7 bases between. The length of the CDR3 is 11 residues. The CDR3 DNA sequence: TGTGCCAGCAGCTTAGGAGGTGTCCAGTACTTC. Protein product: CASSLGGVQYF.

The chain joins TRBV12-3 or TRBV12-4 to TRBJ2-1; D not resolved. V was shortened by 3 bases and J by 1 base, with 19 bases between the two germline ends. This CDR3 spans 18 amino acids. DNA for the CDR3: TGTGCCAGCAGTTTGGTGTTGGGTAGCTCGACGTCCTACAATGAGCAGTTCTTC. It translates to CASSLVLGSSTSYNEQFF.

As concerns this clonotype: At one of its ends the junction is not consistent with the germline gene, which may arise from a read error. The chain is built from TRBV29-1 and TRBJ2-5; D might be TRBD2 (5 bases). The germline V gene has CDR1 SQVTM and CDR2 ANQGSEA. The CDR3 consists of 11 residues. DNA for the CDR3: TGCAGCGTTGCTCCTTTGGGTAGCGTAAACTTC. Translation gives CSVAPLGSVNF.

This clonotype was found a few times. The V and J genes are TRBV7-2 and TRBJ1-2; 8 nucleotides line up with TRBD1. V lost 6 bases and J lost 4; bases outside the gene matches: 10. This CDR3 is built from 15 residues. The germline V gene has CDR1 SGHTA and CDR2 FQGNSA. CDR3 in amino acids: CASRDRSGGGYGYTF. The CDR3 region has the DNA TGTGCCAGCAGGGACCGATCAGGGGGCGGCTATGGCTACACCTTC.

This chain joins TRBV29-1 and TRBJ2-3; 15 bases align to TRBD2. V shed 8 bases and J 7 bases; nucleotides not matched to a gene: 7. The CDR3 consists of 14 residues. Germline-derived CDR1 and CDR2 are SQVTM and ANQGSEA. The CDR3 loop reads CSLGLAGGLNTQYF. CDR3 in DNA: TGCAGCCTGGGACTAGCGGGGGGCCTGAATACGCAGTATTTT.

This clonotype appeared a few times. The rearrangement joins TRBV25-1 to TRBJ2-7; a possible D gene is TRBD1 (6 bases). The CDR3 covers 15 residues. Trimming left V 6 bases short and J 1 base short, with 16 bases between. The germline gives CDR1 MGHDK, CDR2 SYGVNS. The CDR3 loop is CASSDPQGRSYEQYF. CDR3 nucleotides: TGTGCCAGCAGCGACCCACAGGGCCGATCCTACGAGCAGTACTTC.